These 31 T cell receptor beta chains were all obtained from the same sample, sequenced in a study of neurological immune-mediated disorders (dated by TCRdb to the late 2010s). The time point label for this specimen denotes: longitudinal time-point 3. Libraries came from 5' RACE. For sequencing, an Illumina HiSeq 2500 was employed. TCRdb reworked the public reads: Q25 trimming with fastp, MiXCR clone assembly, productive beta chains retained. Each record represents a unique CDR3 protein, reported with the most common genes and DNA among its rows. Present in this sample are under 100,000 distinct CDR3 sequences, 4.3% of which were seen just once. The top ten clonotypes cover approximately 5.7% of the sample. Sequenced material: PBMCs. These receptors were obtained from a woman aged 55-75 years with multiple sclerosis.

This clonotype has a count of ten or more. The V gene is TRBV9, the J gene TRBJ2-2; D is undetermined. The CDR3 has 12 residues. Germline assignment: CDR1 SGDLS and CDR2 YYNGEE. Trimming took 0 bases from V and 9 from J, leaving 6 bases between them. The CDR3, as DNA: TGTGCCAGCAGCGTAGCCGCCCGGGAGCTGTTTTTT. This translates into CASSVAARELFF.

The sample holds many counts of this clonotype. The rearrangement links TRBV7-2 to TRBJ1-2; D remains ambiguous. The CDR3 is 13 amino acids. Germline assignment: CDR1 SGHTA and CDR2 FQGNSA. Trimming cost V 2 bases and J 8 bases, with 12 bases left between them. CDR3 sequence reads: CASSLSLIGGYTF. The CDR3 DNA reads as TGTGCCAGCAGCTTAAGTCTCATTGGAGGCTACACCTTC.

This clonotype was seen ten or more times. The chain couples TRBV5-1 to TRBJ1-2; D is unclear. The V end was cut by 1 base, the J end by 1 base, with 11 bases between. CDR1 and CDR2 from the germline V gene are SGHRS and YFSETQ. CDR3 length equals 15 residues. CDR3 amino acids: CASSLLGNLNYGYTF. The CDR3 DNA sequence: TGCGCCAGCAGCTTGCTCGGAAACCTTAACTATGGCTACACCTTC.

The sample holds many counts of this clonotype. The chain's CDR3 is CSAPSTQTYEQYF. The CDR3, as DNA: TGCAGTGCTCCGAGCACGCAAACCTACGAGCAGTACTTC. The genes are TRBV20-1 and TRBJ2-7, with D unresolved. The CDR3 sequence is 13 residues long. V shed 5 bases and J shed 2 bases, with 13 bases lying between them. Germline assignment: CDR1 DFQATT and CDR2 SNEGSKA (reference sequence).

This clonotype has ten or more counts. The chain employs TRBV5-1 and TRBJ1-6; no reliable D call. Germline CDR1 and CDR2: SGHRS and YFSETQ. Trimming took 0 bases from V and 14 from J, leaving 12 bases between them. This CDR3 comprises 13 residues. The CDR3: CASSLDQESTLHF. CDR3 nucleotide sequence: TGCGCCAGCAGCTTGGATCAGGAGTCCACCCTCCACTTT.

This clonotype came up many times. The chain has TRBV20-1 and TRBJ1-1, with a possible D match to TRBD1 (6 bases). V lost 6 bases and J lost 2, with 10 bases in between. CDR1 and CDR2 (germline): DFQATT, SNEGSKA (reference sequence). The CDR3 is 12 residues long. CDR3: CSAPQGNTEAFF. Written as DNA, the CDR3 is TGCAGTGCCCCACAGGGAAACACTGAAGCTTTCTTT.

There are many counts of this clonotype. V and J are TRBV6-6 and TRBJ2-7; 8 nucleotides line up with TRBD1. The CDR3 has 14 residues. Germline lookup yields CDR1 MNHNY and CDR2 SVGAGI (reference sequence). V gave up 4 bases and J gave up 1 base; unmatched junction bases: 3. CDR3 protein: CASSFRTGSYEQYF. DNA for the CDR3: TGTGCCAGCAGTTTCAGGACAGGGTCCTACGAGCAGTACTTC.

V and J are TRBV20-1 and TRBJ2-7, with 8 bases aligning to TRBD2. The CDR3 spans 14 residues. J gave up 0 bases and V 3 bases, and 4 bases lay outside the gene matches. Germline-derived CDR1 and CDR2 are DFQATT and SNEGSKA (reference sequence). Here the CDR3 DNA reads TGCAGTGCTAGGCGGGGGGCTCCCTCCTACGAGCAGTACTTC. Translation gives CSARRGAPSYEQYF.

Many counts were recorded for this clonotype. J is TRBJ2-2 and V is TRBV5-1; the D call may be TRBD1 or TRBD2 (5 bases each). The CDR3 loop spans 15 amino acids. The germline V gene has CDR1 SGHRS and CDR2 YFSETQ. Trimming shortened V by 3 bases and J by 3 bases, and 12 bases separated the two germline ends. This CDR3 is CASSSGDRYTGELFF. The CDR3 DNA is TGCGCCAGCAGCTCCGGGGACCGCTACACCGGGGAGCTGTTTTTT.

The J gene is TRBJ2-1, the V gene TRBV18; D possibly matches TRBD1 or TRBD2 (5 bases each). The V and J ends lost 0 bases and 5 bases respectively, with 14 bases between them. Germline loops: CDR1 KGHSH, CDR2 LQKENI. The CDR3 sequence is 16 residues long. The CDR3 reads CASSPPVRVRDNEQFF. The CDR3 nucleotides are TGTGCCAGCTCACCACCCGTGAGGGTCAGGGACAATGAGCAGTTCTTC.

This clonotype was detected many times. CDR3 region: CASSQYGPKETQYF. CDR3 in DNA: TGTGCCAGCAGCCAATACGGACCAAAAGAGACCCAGTACTTC. V and J are TRBV14 and TRBJ2-5; no clear D. CDR1 is SGHDN, CDR2 FVKESK, per germline. V was clipped by 2 bases and J by 3 bases, with 10 bases between them. This CDR3 has 14 amino acids. The whole variable domain, filled in from reference TRBV14 and TRBJ2-5, reads EAGVTQFPSHSVIEKGQTVTLRCDPISGHDNLYWYRRVMGKEIKFLLHFVKESKQDESGMPNNRFLAERTGGTYSTLKVQPAELEDSGVYFCASSQYGPKETQYFGPGTRLLVL.

In regard to this clonotype: This may arise from a read error, as a much more abundant clone is one base away. This chain connects TRBV5-1 to TRBJ1-2, with D possibly being TRBD1 (6 bases). V lost 2 bases, J lost 6 bases, and 14 bases lay in between. Germline V gene lookup returns CDR1 SGHRS and CDR2 YFSETQ. There are 14 residues in the CDR3. The CDR3 sequence is CASSFGQYLNGYTF. CDR3 DNA: TGCGCCAGCAGCTTCGGACAGTACCTCAATGGCTACACCTTC.

This clonotype occurred many times. V and J are TRBV7-6 and TRBJ2-5; D is possibly TRBD2 (5 bases). CDR3 length: 16 amino acids. V lost 2 bases, J lost 2 bases, and 15 bases lay in between. In germline, CDR1 is SGHVS, CDR2 FNYEAQ. The CDR3 is CASSLFLAGLQETQYF. CDR3 nucleotide sequence: TGTGCCAGCAGCTTATTTCTGGCGGGCCTACAAGAGACCCAGTACTTC.

This clonotype occurred many times. V gene TRBV5-1 combines with J gene TRBJ2-2; the D gene is possibly TRBD2 (5 bases). Germline CDR1 SGHRS, CDR2 YFSETQ. V lost 4 bases and J 2 bases, leaving 12 bases between the germline ends. There are 15 residues in the CDR3. CDR3 nucleotide sequence: TGCGCCAGCAGCCACAGTACGGGAAACACCGGGGAGCTGTTTTTT. Protein product: CASSHSTGNTGELFF.

The table lists this clonotype with many counts. The chain is built from TRBV12-3 or TRBV12-4 and TRBJ1-2; TRBD1 matches at 8 bases. Trimming at V came to 6 bases and at J to 3 bases, leaving 6 bases not matched to a gene. This CDR3 is built from 14 residues. The CDR3, as DNA: TGTGCCAGCAGATACGACAGGGGCCACTATGGCTACACCTTC. As protein: CASRYDRGHYGYTF.

This clonotype was found many times. V gene TRBV20-1 combines with J gene TRBJ1-1; perhaps TRBD1 as D (5 bases). Trimming removed 5 bases at V and 4 bases at J, with 14 bases between. This CDR3 has 13 residues. Germline CDR1 reads DFQATT; CDR2 reads SNEGSKA (reference sequence). The CDR3 spells CSASPGSPTEAFF. DNA of the CDR3: TGCAGTGCTTCCCCAGGGTCCCCCACTGAAGCTTTCTTT.

This clonotype has at least ten counts. Its ends do not fully match the called genes, so a read error is possible. This chain connects TRBV7-8 to TRBJ2-5; 10 bases are a match to TRBD2. The CDR3 has 16 amino acids. CDR1 is SGHVS, CDR2 FQNEAQ, per germline. The CDR3 nucleotides read TGTGCCAGCAGCTCCTTCCTCAGCGGGGGGGAAGATACCCAGTACTTC. This gives the protein CASSSFLSGGEDTQYF.

This clonotype was counted ten times or more. The rearrangement uses TRBV6-6 and TRBJ2-1; TRBD1 might be the D (5 bases). Germline lookup yields CDR1 MNHNY and CDR2 SVGAGI (reference sequence). The CDR3 runs to 14 residues. The V end lost 4 bases, the J end lost 5 bases, and 12 bases lay between the germline ends. Written as DNA, the CDR3 is TGTGCCAGCAGTTTTGAGACAGATAACAATGAGCAGTTCTTC. This sequence encodes CASSFETDNNEQFF.

This clonotype was detected many times. This rearrangement joins TRBV29-1 to TRBJ2-1, with TRBD2 identical over 10 bases. The trim removed 8 bases at V and 2 bases at J, leaving 6 bases unmatched. Germline-derived CDR1 and CDR2 are SQVTM and ANQGSEA. This CDR3 is 14 amino acids long. For the CDR3, the DNA is TGCAGCAAAAGTCTAGCGGGGGCCTACAATGAGCAGTTCTTC. This encodes CSKSLAGAYNEQFF.

This clonotype was observed many times. V gene TRBV20-1 combines with J gene TRBJ1-1; possible D gene TRBD1, 5 bases. This CDR3 is built from 13 residues. Germline-derived CDR1 and CDR2 are DFQATT and SNEGSKA (reference sequence). V lost 3 bases and J 2 bases, leaving 10 bases between the germline ends. CDR3 sequence: CSARPGHNTEAFF. As DNA, the CDR3 is TGCAGTGCTAGGCCAGGGCATAACACTGAAGCTTTCTTT.

This clonotype was counted at least ten times. The J gene is TRBJ1-4, the V gene TRBV7-9, with D hard to call. CDR1 SEHNR and CDR2 FQNEAQ come from the germline V gene (reference sequence). The CDR3 has 14 amino acids. The germline V and J ends were trimmed by 4 bases and 6 bases, with 12 bases remaining between them. In nucleotides, the CDR3 is TGTGCCAGCAGCTCGTCCGGGAGTCATGAAAAACTGTTTTTT. Its protein is CASSSSGSHEKLFF.

This clonotype was seen repeatedly, ten times or more. The DNA of the CDR3 is TGCGCCAGCAGCCAGGTCAAGTCGACAGGGGGGACTAATTCACCCCTCCACTTT. Translation gives CASSQVKSTGGTNSPLHF. The V and J genes are TRBV4-1 and TRBJ1-6, with 9 bases identical to TRBD1. Germline V gene sequence: CDR1 MGHRA, CDR2 YSYEKL. The CDR3 spans 18 residues. The trim removed 3 bases at V and 6 bases at J, leaving 12 bases unmatched.

In its sample, this clonotype was seen many times. This chain joins TRBV3-1 and TRBJ1-2; 7 nucleotides align to TRBD1. Per germline, CDR1 LGHDT and CDR2 YNNKEL (reference sequence). This CDR3 has 15 amino acids. The J segment lost 5 bases and the V segment lost 5 bases, leaving 11 bases of the junction unmatched. The CDR3 DNA reads TGTGCCAGCAGCTGGCAGGGACAGAGGTTTTATGGCTACACCTTC. Its protein is CASSWQGQRFYGYTF.

In its sample, this clonotype was seen many times. One end of the junction varies from germline; a read error may be responsible. The chain couples TRBV12-3 or TRBV12-4 to TRBJ2-5, with D perhaps TRBD2 (6 bases). This CDR3 comprises 14 residues. In nucleotides, the CDR3 is TGTGCCAGCAGTCTAGCCGGAGGGAAAGAGACCCAGTACTTC. Protein sequence: CASSLAGGKETQYF.

A few counts support this clonotype. The J gene is TRBJ2-7, the V gene TRBV19; tentative D call: TRBD1 (6 bases). The CDR3 runs 14 residues. The germline V gene encodes CDR1 LNHDA and CDR2 SQIVND (reference sequence). The V end lost 5 bases, the J end lost 2 bases, and 13 bases lay between the germline ends. The CDR3 loop reads CASSRVDSTYEQYF. The DNA for the CDR3 is TGTGCCAGTAGTCGGGTGGACAGTACCTACGAGCAGTACTTC.

This clonotype has a count of ten or more. The chain links TRBV14 to TRBJ2-1; 8 nucleotides match TRBD2. CDR3 size: 15 residues. Germline CDR1 and CDR2: SGHDN and FVKESK. The trim removed 4 bases at V and 3 bases at J, leaving 5 bases unmatched. The CDR3 protein is CASSLTSGGYNEQFF. CDR3 in DNA: TGTGCCAGCAGCCTTACAAGCGGGGGCTACAATGAGCAGTTCTTC.

This clonotype occurred many times. This rearrangement joins TRBV11-2 to TRBJ1-5, with D possibly being TRBD1 (6 bases). The V gene lost 4 bases and the J gene lost 5 bases, with 12 bases spanning the gap. The germline CDR1 and CDR2 sequences are SGHAT and FQNNGV. This CDR3 has 14 residues. In nucleotides, the CDR3 is TGTGCCAGCAGCTCCCAGGGGCTGGATCAGCCCCAGCATTTT. Translated, it gives CASSSQGLDQPQHF.

This clonotype was detected many times. The chain links TRBV14 to TRBJ2-5; no definite D call. Trimming took 2 bases from V and 5 from J, leaving 9 bases between them. CDR1 is SGHDN and CDR2 is FVKESK in the germline V gene. There are 13 residues in the CDR3. The CDR3 coding sequence is TGTGCCAGCAGCCAATGGGGTTTGGAGACCCAGTACTTC. Protein sequence: CASSQWGLETQYF.

This clonotype was detected ten times or more. The chain uses TRBV7-6 and TRBJ2-2, with 7 bases fitting TRBD1. The CDR3 loop spans 16 amino acids. CDR1 and CDR2 from the germline V gene are SGHVS and FNYEAQ. V lost 5 bases to trimming and J lost 0 bases; unmatched junction nucleotides: 6. CDR3 DNA sequence: TGTGCCAGCAGCAGGGACAGCCCCGCGAACACCGGGGAGCTGTTTTTT. Translating it yields CASSRDSPANTGELFF. The entire variable domain, with the rest obtained from reference TRBV7-6 and TRBJ2-2, is as follows: GAGVSQSPRYKVTKRGQDVALRCDPISGHVSLYWYRQALGQGPEFLTYFNYEAQQDKSGLPNDRFSAERPEGSISTLTIQRTEQRDSAMYRCASSRDSPANTGELFFGEGSRLTVL.

This clonotype was counted ten times or more. The chain combines TRBV11-2 with TRBJ2-7, with D possibly matching TRBD1 (5 bases). V lost 1 base and J lost 3, with 13 bases in between. CDR3 size: 15 residues. The germline V gene has CDR1 SGHAT and CDR2 FQNNGV. The CDR3 DNA reads as TGTGCCAGCAGCTTAGTTGCGGACAACCTCTACGAGCAGTACTTC. This codes for CASSLVADNLYEQYF.

This clonotype has at least ten counts. V gene TRBV5-1 combines with J gene TRBJ1-1; 9 positions match TRBD1. The germline V gene encodes CDR1 SGHRS and CDR2 YFSETQ. J was trimmed by 1 base and V by 4 bases; bases with no gene match: 5. The CDR3 covers 15 residues. The CDR3 spells CASSTQTGGNTEAFF. The CDR3 coding sequence is TGCGCCAGCAGCACCCAGACAGGGGGGAACACTGAAGCTTTCTTT.